The rows below give T cell receptor beta chains drawn from one sample of a study of graft-versus-host responses after intestinal transplantation. TCRdb's table, derived via immunoSEQ multiplex PCR, lists solely in-frame clones and lacks some. The repertoire holds about 15,000 clones, 29% seen once, with 3.5% to 4% in the top ten. Sample: alloreactive CD4+ T cells from a mixed lymphocyte reaction culture, taken before intestinal transplant. The source of these receptors is a human patient who received an intestinal transplant. Both conserved end residues are part of each CDR3. The order of the fields is clone size, V gene, J gene, D gene, CDR3 protein, CDR3 DNA. A D gene is named only where the DNA matches it firmly. Expanded clones are given a class, and other clones once, few, many or no size at all.

size: NA; V: TRBV28; J: TRBJ2-7; D: TRBD2; CDR3: CASSPSGLAFFGATRAYEQYF; DNA: TGTGCCAGCAGTCCCTCCGGACTAGCGTTTTTCGGGGCCACCAGGGCCTACGAGCAGTACTTC
size: few; V: TRBV6-1; J: TRBJ1-3; D: NA; CDR3: CASSSRGAGNTIYF; DNA: TGTGCCAGCAGTTCCCGGGGGGCTGGAAACACCATATATTTT
size: NA; V: TRBV18; J: TRBJ2-3; D: NA; CDR3: CASSPKADTQYF; DNA: TGTGCCAGCTCACCGAAGGCAGATACGCAGTATTTT
size: few; V: TRBV29-1; J: TRBJ2-4; D: NA; CDR3: CSVEGLGDRSKNIQYF; DNA: TGCAGCGTTGAAGGGCTGGGGGACCGCTCCAAAAACATTCAGTACTTC
size: NA; V: TRBV5-1; J: TRBJ2-3; D: TRBD2; CDR3: CASSLAFSGSSTDTQYF; DNA: TGCGCCAGCAGCTTGGCCTTTAGCGGGAGCAGCACAGATACGCAGTATTTT
size: few; V: TRBV7-9; J: TRBJ1-2; D: NA; CDR3: CASSLLGGPGSLYGYTF; DNA: TGTGCCAGCAGCTTACTAGGGGGGCCCGGTTCTCTTTATGGCTACACCTTC
size: few; V: TRBV5-1; J: TRBJ2-1; D: TRBD1; CDR3: CASSQTGASYNEQFF; DNA: TGCGCCAGCAGCCAGACAGGGGCGTCCTACAATGAGCAGTTCTTC
size: few; V: TRBV5-6; J: TRBJ2-3; D: NA; CDR3: CASSGRFGADTQYF; DNA: TGTGCCAGCAGCGGCCGTTTTGGCGCAGATACGCAGTATTTT
size: NA; V: TRBV19; J: TRBJ1-5; D: NA; CDR3: CASSIVRQSNQPQHF; DNA: TGTGCCAGTAGTATAGTTCGACAGAGCAATCAGCCCCAGCATTTT
size: NA; V: TRBV4-1; J: TRBJ1-6; D: NA; CDR3: CASSQDRAGRWDSPLHF; DNA: TGCGCCAGCAGCCAAGATAGGGCAGGGCGGTGGGATTCACCCCTCCACTTT
size: few; V: TRBV28; J: TRBJ2-7; D: NA; CDR3: CASSSRYEQYF; DNA: TGTGCCAGCAGTTCCCGATACGAGCAGTACTTC
size: few; V: TRBV7-2; J: TRBJ1-1; D: NA; CDR3: CASSLDRGGTEAFF; DNA: TGTGCCAGCAGCTTAGATCGGGGGGGCACTGAAGCTTTCTTT
size: NA; V: TRBV7-2; J: TRBJ2-3; D: NA; CDR3: CASSSRYIQYF; DNA: TGTGCCAGCAGCTCGAGGTACATACAGTATTTT
size: few; V: TRBV6-9; J: TRBJ2-7; D: NA; CDR3: CASRRSSTYEQYF; DNA: TGTGCCAGCAGGCGCAGTTCAACCTACGAGCAGTACTTC
size: few; V: TRBV28; J: TRBJ2-3; D: NA; CDR3: CASSLSLHTQYF; DNA: TGTGCCAGCAGTTTATCCTTACATACGCAGTATTTT
size: NA; V: TRBV28; J: TRBJ1-5; D: TRBD1; CDR3: CASSFRGQFSNQPQHF; DNA: TGTGCCAGCAGTTTTCGGGGACAGTTTAGCAATCAGCCCCAGCATTTT
size: NA; V: TRBV6-9; J: TRBJ1-3; D: TRBD1; CDR3: CASSDRVAGNTIYF; DNA: TGTGCCAGCAGTGACAGGGTTGCCGGAAACACCATATATTTT
size: NA; V: TRBV5-6; J: TRBJ2-3; D: NA; CDR3: CASSPTTVATKDTQYF; DNA: TGTGCCAGCAGCCCCACGACAGTAGCCACAAAAGATACGCAGTATTTT
size: few; V: TRBV6-5; J: TRBJ1-6; D: TRBD1; CDR3: CASTRGRSSPLHF; DNA: TGTGCCAGCACCAGGGGGCGTAGTTCACCCCTCCACTTT
size: few; V: TRBV7-2; J: TRBJ2-1; D: NA; CDR3: CASSRYTATSISYNEQFF; DNA: TGTGCCAGCAGCAGATACACCGCCACTAGCATCTCCTACAATGAGCAGTTCTTC
size: NA; V: TRBV4-2; J: TRBJ2-3; D: TRBD2; CDR3: CASSLGVSGRWGTQYF; DNA: TGTGCCAGCAGCTTGGGGGTTAGCGGGAGATGGGGTACGCAGTATTTT
size: NA; V: TRBV5-5; J: TRBJ2-1; D: TRBD2; CDR3: CASSLGTSGRRNEQFF; DNA: TGTGCCAGCAGCTTGGGGACTAGCGGGAGGAGGAATGAGCAGTTCTTC
size: NA; V: TRBV9; J: TRBJ2-1; D: NA; CDR3: CASSAPTSPYNEQFF; DNA: TGTGCCAGCAGCGCTCCAACTAGCCCTTACAATGAGCAGTTCTTC
size: NA; V: TRBV6-6; J: TRBJ2-7; D: TRBD1; CDR3: CASSSPSRTGHYEQYF; DNA: TGTGCCAGCAGTTCCCCAAGTAGGACAGGCCACTACGAGCAGTACTTC
size: NA; V: TRBV7-9; J: TRBJ2-7; D: TRBD1; CDR3: CASSPTGTGGDEQYF; DNA: TGTGCCAGCAGCCCTACCGGGACAGGGGGCGACGAGCAGTACTTC
size: few; V: TRBV2; J: TRBJ2-7; D: NA; CDR3: CASRNQVVGEQYF; DNA: TGTGCCAGCAGAAATCAGGTGGTGGGCGAGCAGTACTTC
size: NA; V: TRBV5-6; J: TRBJ1-3; D: NA; CDR3: CASSLLGPLNTIYF; DNA: TGTGCCAGCAGCTTGTTGGGGCCGCTAAACACCATATATTTT
size: medium-sized; V: TRBV6-6; J: TRBJ2-1; D: NA; CDR3: CASSRGGAGNNEQFF; DNA: TGTGCCAGCAGTCGGGGTGGTGCGGGGAACAATGAGCAGTTCTTC